These 6 T cell receptor beta chains originate from one sample sequenced in a study of T cells after yellow fever vaccination. TCRdb reanalysed the 5' RACE reads using MiXCR and keeps one entry per CDR3 protein. The table records 300,000 to 400,000 distinct CDR3 sequences, 9.5% to 15% of them present only once. This specimen consisted of CD4+ T cells sorted from PBMCs, obtained 15 days after the yellow fever booster vaccination. These receptors were taken from a young man who received the YFV17D yellow fever vaccine.

The chain carries TRBV18 and TRBJ2-4; maybe TRBD1 (8 bases). Per the germline V gene, CDR1 is KGHSH and CDR2 is LQKENI. CDR3 length equals 16 residues. Trimming cost V 4 bases and J 2 bases, with 15 bases left between them. The DNA of the CDR3 is TGTGCCAGCTCACTATCACAGGGGGGGACCAAAAACATTCAGTACTTC. Protein: CASSLSQGGTKNIQYF.

The chain is built from TRBV20-1 and TRBJ2-2, with D possibly matching TRBD2 (6 bases). Germline lookup yields CDR1 DFQATT and CDR2 SNEGSKA (reference sequence). The CDR3 has 14 residues. Trimming left V 6 bases short and J 1 base short, with 12 bases between. CDR3 in DNA: TGCAGTGCCCGAATCGGGGGGAACACCGGGGAGCTGTTTTTT. This encodes CSARIGGNTGELFF.

This clonotype was recorded a few times. The V and J genes are TRBV28 and TRBJ2-2, with D possibly being TRBD2 (5 bases). This CDR3 region has 13 residues. CDR1 is MDHEN and CDR2 is SYDVKM in the germline V gene. Trimming cost V 7 bases and J 1 base, with 7 bases left between them. The CDR3 reads CASTAGNTGELFF. The CDR3 coding sequence is TGTGCCAGCACCGCGGGGAACACCGGGGAGCTGTTTTTT.

This clonotype was counted between two and nine times. This rearrangement joins TRBV23-1 to TRBJ2-7; D is ambiguous. TRBV23-1 is an ORF, with its function uncertain. Trimming removed 0 bases at V and 4 bases at J, with 22 bases between. The CDR3 covers 18 residues. The chain's CDR3 is CASSQSKSPDGELYEQYV. CDR3 DNA: TGCGCCAGCAGTCAATCAAAATCCCCGGACGGAGAACTTTACGAGCAGTACGTC.

Ten or more counts support this clonotype. The chain links TRBV12-3 or TRBV12-4 to TRBJ2-5, with unresolved D. The CDR3 runs to 14 residues. Trimming shortened V by 3 bases and J by 2 bases, and 10 bases separated the two germline ends. CDR3 residues: CASSFIGRQETQYF. The CDR3 nucleotides read TGTGCCAGCAGTTTTATAGGCCGTCAAGAGACCCAGTACTTC.

The chain couples TRBV20-1 to TRBJ2-5, with D perhaps TRBD2 (6 bases). CDR1 is DFQATT and CDR2 is SNEGSKA in the germline V gene (reference sequence). Trimming stripped 1 base from V and 5 bases from J, with 8 bases between. CDR3 length equals 12 residues. The CDR3 coding sequence is TGCAGTGCTAGAGGTGGGGGGGAGACCCAGTACTTC. It yields the protein CSARGGGETQYF.